This T cell receptor (beta chain) is drawn from a study of blood T cell repertoires in COVID-19 (TCRdb year 2020). As for the study more broadly: Samples from collaborators originated in the United States, Italy and Spain and spanned both the acute and convalescent phases of COVID-19. The prospective study material was composed of cDNA or gDNA derived from T cells, B-cell-depleted T cells, or PBMCs. Subjects who had been exposed to COVID-19, were actively infected with it, or had recovered from it provided the deeply sampled blood TCRbeta repertoires that made up the dataset. The repertoires were made available in a free public database intended to serve as a resource for research on the immune response to SARS-CoV-2. The samples were drawn from the first 160 participants of the ongoing ImmuneRACE study and from over a thousand subjects provided by 6 global collaborators. Nearly every sample came with metadata listing a de-identified subject ID, COVID-19 status, age in years and sex. Where HLA class I and class II types were available, the types were taken from metadata supplied by the sample provider, not from assay-based typing.

Including the terminal cysteine and phenylalanine, the CDR3 comprises 16 residues. The CDR3 DNA has 48 bases and is translated from base 1. The germline V gene provides CDR1 SGHTA and CDR2 FQGTGA. V gives up 4 bases and J gives up 0 bases, and the segment between their germline ends measures 13 bases. Note on this clone: What antigen it recognizes has not been identified. No base-level quality is on record; no much larger clone is a single base apart.

The investigation overall reported the following: The amount of clinical and demographic metadata varied by source and participant and was provided uncurated.

Each collaborating institution followed its own protocols to collect whole blood in K2EDTA tubes. For TCRbeta analysis, collaborators shipped samples in one of three forms: frozen whole blood, isolated PBMCs, or DNA extracted from either of those sample types. TCRbeta CDR3 regions were amplified from genomic DNA using the immunoSEQ Assay, a bias-controlled multiplex PCR. Regarding the original processing steps: The number of nucleated cells in each sample was estimated from the amplification of reference gene primers within the assay. Sequence reads were collapsed and filtered to measure the absolute abundance of every unique TCRbeta CDR3 rearrangement. For each sample, productive Simpson clonality was calculated as the square root of Simpson's diversity index across productive rearrangements. TCRdb took over this immuneACCESS table, retaining in-frame rearrangements with V and J assigned. Such tables are incomplete; in checked studies, under half of the missing clones stem from an unresolved V gene, and the remainder is unexplained. The DNA was the basis for D and trimming; V, J and clone size are from that table. This sample comprises fewer than 250,000 clones, almost 85% of them detected only once. 1.5% to 2% of the sample is in the top ten clones.

This TCR came from a woman older than 75 with acute or convalescent COVID-19. Input material: peripheral blood. The rearrangement combines TRBV7-3 with TRBJ2-1, with TRBD1 tentatively as D gene (8 bases match). The nucleotide sequence is TGTGCCAGCAGCTACAGGGGGGGAAGCTCCTACAATGAGCAGTTCTTC. Its translation is CASSYRGGSSYNEQFF.